This T cell receptor beta chain was recorded in a study of T cells after yellow fever vaccination. V lost 0 bases and J 6 bases, leaving 11 bases between the germline ends. Germline CDR1 MNHEY, CDR2 SVGAGI. This CDR3 spans 14 amino acids. This clonotype occurred a few times. TCRdb reanalysed the 5' RACE reads using MiXCR and keeps one entry per CDR3 protein. The sample shows approximately 330,000 distinct CDR3 sequences, roughly 4% of them seen only once. The chain combines TRBV6-5 with TRBJ1-2; D ambiguous. This sample comprised PBMCs, obtained 5 days after the yellow fever booster vaccination. This clonotype originated in a man aged 18 to 30 who received the YFV17D yellow fever vaccine. CDR3 sequence reads: CASSYSISRNGYTF. The CDR3 nucleotides read TGTGCCAGCAGTTACTCGATCTCGCGGAATGGCTACACCTTC.